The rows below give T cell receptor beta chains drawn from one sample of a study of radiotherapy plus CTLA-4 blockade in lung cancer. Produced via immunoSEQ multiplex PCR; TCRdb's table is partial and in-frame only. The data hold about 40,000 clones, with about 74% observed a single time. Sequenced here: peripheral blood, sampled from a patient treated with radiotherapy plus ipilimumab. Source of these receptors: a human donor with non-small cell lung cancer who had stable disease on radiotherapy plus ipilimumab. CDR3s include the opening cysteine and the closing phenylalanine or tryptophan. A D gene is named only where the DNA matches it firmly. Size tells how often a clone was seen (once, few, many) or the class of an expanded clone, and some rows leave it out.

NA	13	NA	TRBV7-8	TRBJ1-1	CASSLGRATEAFF	TGTGCCAGCAGCTTAGGCAGGGCCACTGAAGCTTTCTTT
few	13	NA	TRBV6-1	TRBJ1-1	CASSTQGRTEAFF	TGTGCCAGCAGTACTCAGGGAAGGACTGAAGCTTTCTTT
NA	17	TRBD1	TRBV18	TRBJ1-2	CASSRLPGQGAAGGYTF	TGTGCCAGCTCACGCCTCCCGGGACAGGGGGCGGCCGGGGGCTACACCTTC
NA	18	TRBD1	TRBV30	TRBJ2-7	CAWSPTRITGGTSYEQYF	TGTGCCTGGAGCCCTACCCGCATAACAGGGGGCACCTCCTACGAGCAGTACTTC
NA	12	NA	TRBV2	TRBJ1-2	CADKGVGEGYTF	TGTGCCGATAAAGGAGTAGGGGAAGGCTACACCTTC
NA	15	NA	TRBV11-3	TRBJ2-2	CASSLKPGVVGELFF	TGTGCCAGCAGCTTAAAGCCCGGGGTGGTCGGGGAGCTGTTTTTT
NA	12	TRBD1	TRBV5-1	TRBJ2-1	CASSLQGYEQFF	TGCGCCAGCAGCTTACAGGGGTATGAGCAGTTCTTC
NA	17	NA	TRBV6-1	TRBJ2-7	CASSAGGFIDSSYEQYF	TGTGCCAGCAGTGCCGGCGGGTTTATCGATAGCTCCTACGAGCAGTACTTC
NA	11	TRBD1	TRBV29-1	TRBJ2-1	CSGRQGIEQFF	TGCAGCGGGCGACAGGGGATTGAGCAGTTCTTC
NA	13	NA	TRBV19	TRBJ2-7	CASRQSSSYEQYF	TGTGCCAGTAGACAGTCCTCCTCCTACGAGCAGTACTTC
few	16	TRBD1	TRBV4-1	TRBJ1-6	CASSQNPGQGNSPLHF	TGCGCCAGCAGCCAAAACCCGGGACAGGGGAACTCACCCCTCCACTTT
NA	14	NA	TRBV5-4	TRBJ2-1	CASSLGGAVNEQFF	TGTGCCAGCAGCTTGGGCGGGGCCGTGAATGAGCAGTTCTTC
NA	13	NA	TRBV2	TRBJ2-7	CASSNIGVGDQYF	TGTGCCAGCAGTAACATAGGGGTGGGTGATCAGTACTTC
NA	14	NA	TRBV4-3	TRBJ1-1	CASSQVVMNTEAFF	TGCGCCAGCAGCCAAGTTGTCATGAACACTGAAGCTTTCTTT
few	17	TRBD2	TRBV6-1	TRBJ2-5	CASSEGIGGGPEETQYF	TGTGCCAGCAGTGAAGGGATCGGCGGGGGGCCAGAAGAGACCCAGTACTTC
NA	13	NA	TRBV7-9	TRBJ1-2	CASSLQGNYGYTF	TGTGCCAGCAGTCTGCAGGGGAACTATGGCTACACCTTC
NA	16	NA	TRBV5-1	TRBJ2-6	CASSLQGHSGANVLTF	TGCGCCAGCAGCTTACAGGGCCACTCTGGGGCCAACGTCCTGACTTTC
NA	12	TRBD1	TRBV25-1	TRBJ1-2	CASRGQPYGYTF	TGTGCCAGCAGGGGACAGCCCTATGGCTACACCTTC
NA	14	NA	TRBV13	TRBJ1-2	CASSLVQGTYGYTF	TGTGCCAGCAGCTTAGTTCAGGGGACGTATGGCTACACCTTC